This TCR beta chain was sequenced for a study of T-cell memory formation after mild COVID-19. Deletions cut 1 base from V and 7 bases from J, with 11 bases between. The CDR3 is 14 residues long. Germline values: CDR1 LGHNA, CDR2 YSLEER. Each CDR3 protein gets one entry after TCRdb re-called the 5' RACE reads with MiXCR. The table shows around 450,000 distinct CDR3 sequences, with roughly 24% occurring only once. The V call is TRBV4-3, the J call TRBJ2-1, with a weak D call TRBD1 (6 bases). Sequenced input: PBMCs or a T cell subset sorted from them (not recorded which). The source is an adult woman who had mild COVID-19 (a few samples of this study predate the infection). Cell type and time point are not known. The DNA for the CDR3 is TGCGCCAGCAGCCAAGGGCGAACAGGGAATGAGCAGTTCTTC. Translating gives CASSQGRTGNEQFF.